One sample yielded the 17 T cell receptor beta chains listed below, sequenced in a study of T cell repertoires in cytomegalovirus infection. A single record per CDR3 protein comes from TCRdb applying MiXCR to the reads. Of a few hundred thousand distinct CDR3 sequences in the sample, about 18% were seen once. Sequenced input: CD8+ T cells from PBMCs. Receptor source: a human donor in good health (CMV status not recorded). Some clones in this sample may be carry-over from other donors' samples.

A note on this clonotype: Germline is not matched at one junction end, which may reflect a read error. V is TRBV7-3 and J is TRBJ2-3, with D uncertain. CDR1 is SGHTA and CDR2 is FQGTGA in the germline V gene. The CDR3 spans 16 residues. The CDR3, as DNA: TGTGCCAGCAGCTTAATGCAGCGACTTAGCACAGATATGCAGTATTTT. Translation gives CASSLMQRLSTDMQYF. Full variable domain (rest looked up from reference TRBV7-3 and TRBJ2-3): GAGVSQTPSNKVTEKGKYVELRCDPISGHTALYWYRQSLGQGPEFLIYFQGTGAADDSGLPNDRFFAVRPEGSVSTLKIQRTERGDSAVYLCASSLMQRLSTDMQYFGPGTRLTVL.

This clonotype was seen a handful of times. The chain links TRBV7-6 to TRBJ2-7; 8 bases line up with TRBD1. Germline CDR1 SGHVS, CDR2 FNYEAQ. The V gene end was trimmed by 4 bases and the J gene end by 5 bases; junction bases not matched to a gene: 10. This CDR3 is 15 amino acids long. The CDR3 sequence: CASSSIVTGVHEQYF. CDR3 nucleotide sequence: TGTGCCAGCAGCTCTATAGTGACAGGGGTACACGAGCAGTACTTC. Based on the CDR3 plus reference TRBV7-6 and TRBJ2-7, the full variable domain is GAGVSQSPRYKVTKRGQDVALRCDPISGHVSLYWYRQALGQGPEFLTYFNYEAQQDKSGLPNDRFSAERPEGSISTLTIQRTEQRDSAMYRCASSSIVTGVHEQYFGPGTRLTVT.

This clonotype has ten or more counts. The chain employs TRBV7-8 and TRBJ1-6, with D unclear. Trimming cost V 2 bases and J 4 bases, with 9 bases left between them. Germline V gene sequence: CDR1 SGHVS, CDR2 FQNEAQ. The CDR3 spans 15 residues. The CDR3 DNA reads TGTGCCAGCAGCTTATTCCTGGATTATAATTCACCCCTCCACTTT. Encoded protein: CASSLFLDYNSPLHF.

This clonotype was picked up a small number of times. The V gene is TRBV29-1, the J gene TRBJ1-1; D is unresolved. Germline-derived CDR1 and CDR2 are SQVTM and ANQGSEA. Trimming took 6 bases from V and 1 from J, leaving 15 bases between them. The CDR3 is 14 amino acids. This CDR3 is CSVDGQVQNTEAFF. The CDR3 DNA reads as TGCAGCGTGGACGGGCAGGTTCAGAACACTGAAGCTTTCTTT.

This clonotype was picked up a small number of times. This sequence joins TRBV4-1 and TRBJ1-6; 9 bases align to TRBD1. Germline-derived CDR1 and CDR2 are MGHRA and YSYEKL. The CDR3 runs to 17 residues. J gave up 10 bases and V 0 bases, and 10 bases lay outside the gene matches. CDR3 region: CASSQESSGTGQSPLHF. The DNA of the CDR3 is TGCGCCAGCAGCCAAGAAAGTTCTGGGACAGGGCAATCACCCCTCCACTTT.

In its sample, this clonotype was seen many times. V is TRBV12-3 or TRBV12-4 and J is TRBJ1-5; the D is unclear. The CDR3 is 14 amino acids. V was trimmed by 6 bases and J by 4 bases, leaving 13 bases between them. The CDR3 coding sequence is TGTGCCAGCAGATATCCGGGCCCAAATCAGCCCCAGCATTTT. Translating it yields CASRYPGPNQPQHF.

The rearrangement joins TRBV20-1 to TRBJ2-1; D possibly matches TRBD1 or TRBD2 (6 bases each). Germline V lookup: CDR1 DFQATT, CDR2 SNEGSKA (reference sequence). CDR3 length: 17 amino acids. Trimming stripped 6 bases from V and 3 bases from J, with 24 bases between. DNA of the CDR3: TGCAGTGCCCCTGGTAATTCTCACGGGGGCATCTACAATGAGCAGTTCTTC. This gives the protein CSAPGNSHGGIYNEQFF.

This chain connects TRBV3-1 to TRBJ2-1, with D perhaps TRBD2 (6 bases). The germline CDR1 and CDR2 sequences are LGHDT and YNNKEL (reference sequence). Trimming stripped 3 bases from V and 7 bases from J, with 22 bases between. This CDR3 has 17 residues. CDR3 nucleotide sequence: TGTGCCAGCAGCCAGGGCGGGGATGGGCTAATGATGAATGAGCAGTTCTTC. As protein: CASSQGGDGLMMNEQFF.

A word on this clonotype: The junction shows a germline mismatch at one end, possibly a read error. The chain links TRBV6-2 or TRBV6-3 to TRBJ1-1; 11 nucleotides agree with TRBD1. The CDR3 sequence is 15 residues long. CDR1 MNHEY and CDR2 SVGEGT come from the germline V gene. Here the CDR3 DNA reads TGTGCCAGCAGCCGAGGGACAGGGGGAGAAACTGAAGCTCTCTTT. This gives the protein CASSRGTGGETEALF.

This clonotype was recorded at least ten times. J is TRBJ2-5 and V is TRBV20-1; 7 bases line up with TRBD2. The V segment lost 0 bases and the J segment 3 bases; nucleotides outside the gene matches: 10. Germline loops: CDR1 DFQATT, CDR2 SNEGSKA (reference sequence). The CDR3 has 16 amino acids. The CDR3 is CSARDLERDSEETQYF. CDR3 DNA: TGCAGTGCTAGAGATCTTGAGCGGGATAGTGAAGAGACCCAGTACTTC.

This clonotype was seen repeatedly, ten times or more. The V gene is TRBV19, the J gene TRBJ1-6; D not resolved. Germline lookup yields CDR1 LNHDA and CDR2 SQIVND (reference sequence). The CDR3 spans 14 residues. Deletions cut 3 bases from V and 11 bases from J, with 14 bases between. The CDR3 coding sequence is TGTGCCAGTAGTATTTCTGCCGAAATAACACCCCTCCACTTT. The encoded protein is CASSISAEITPLHF.

There are many counts of this clonotype. The rearrangement uses TRBV6-2 or TRBV6-3 and TRBJ2-7; 7 positions match TRBD1. The CDR3 consists of 14 residues. In germline, CDR1 is MNHEY, CDR2 SVGEGT. The J segment lost 6 bases and the V segment lost 5 bases, leaving 10 bases of the junction unmatched. The CDR3 sequence: CASSHRGAAGEQYF. CDR3 DNA sequence: TGTGCCAGCAGTCACAGGGGAGCCGCAGGCGAGCAGTACTTC.

This clonotype was counted a single time. The DNA for the CDR3 is TGCAGTGCTAGAGACAGGGGCGCATATGGAAACACCATATATTTT. It yields the protein CSARDRGAYGNTIYF. V is TRBV20-1 and J is TRBJ1-3, with D possibly being TRBD1 (6 bases). The V and J ends lost 0 bases and 3 bases respectively, with 12 bases between them. Germline CDR1 is DFQATT and CDR2 is SNEGSKA (reference sequence). The CDR3 totals 15 residues.

The chain is built from TRBV20-1 and TRBJ2-4; TRBD2 might be the D (5 bases). The CDR3 covers 11 residues. Between the trimmed V and J ends, which lost 3 bases and 8 bases, there was a span of 8 bases. Germline values: CDR1 DFQATT, CDR2 SNEGSKA (reference sequence). DNA for the CDR3: TGCAGTGCTAGGAGGGCGGACATTCAGTACTTC. Encoded protein: CSARRADIQYF.

This clonotype has ten or more counts. The chain links TRBV4-3 to TRBJ1-6; D not resolved. The CDR3 has 15 residues. The germline V gene has CDR1 LGHNA and CDR2 YSLEER. The V end was cut by 4 bases, the J end by 9 bases, with 16 bases between. The CDR3 region has the DNA TGCGCCAGCAGCCCGGCGCGGCAGCTGAGTTCACCCCTCCACTTT. Protein product: CASSPARQLSSPLHF.

This clonotype was picked up a small number of times. The chain carries TRBV7-3 and TRBJ2-2; 10 bases agree with TRBD2. V shed 6 bases and J 5 bases; nucleotides not matched to a gene: 3. The CDR3 loop spans 14 amino acids. Germline V lookup: CDR1 SGHTA, CDR2 FQGTGA. CDR3 in DNA: TGTGCCAGCAGTAGCGGGGGGCGGACCGGGGAGCTGTTTTTT. This encodes CASSSGGRTGELFF.

CDR3 coding DNA: TGTGCCAGTAGTATAAGCGGGGTGAGCAATCAGCCCCAGCATTTT. Residues: CASSISGVSNQPQHF. V and J are TRBV19 and TRBJ1-5, with unresolved D. Germline CDR1 reads LNHDA; CDR2 reads SQIVND (reference sequence). This CDR3 spans 15 amino acids. Deletions cut 2 bases from V and 1 base from J, with 9 bases between.